This passage covers 2 T cell receptor beta chains from one sample sequenced in a study of control samples from healthy donors and cancer patients. Only in-frame clones appear in the TCRdb table, and some are missing; sequencing was by immunoSEQ multiplex PCR. The sample yields approximately 71,000 clones, roughly nine tenths seen once. Sequences were obtained from PBMCs. All receptors derive from a man between 60 and 75 years old with lung cancer.

This clone has just one count. The chain couples TRBV15 to TRBJ2-7; possibly TRBD2 for D (5 bases). The CDR3 has 13 amino acids. Trimming pared 0 bases from V and 5 bases from J, leaving 8 bases between. Germline V gene data show CDR1 as LNHNV and CDR2 as YYDKDF (reference sequence). The CDR3 here is CATSRDRENEQYV. The CDR3 region has the DNA TGTGCCACCAGCAGAGATCGGGAAAACGAGCAGTACGTC.

V usage is TRBV5-1 and J usage is TRBJ2-5; TRBD2 aligns across 8 bases. The length of the CDR3 is 13 residues. CDR1 is SGHRS, CDR2 YFSETQ, per germline. Losses at the gene ends were 9 bases for V and 5 bases for J; bases not matched to a gene: 9. The CDR3 is CATLLAGLETQYF. CDR3 coding DNA: TGCGCCACCCTTTTAGCGGGGCTGGAGACCCAGTACTTC.